This TCR beta chain was sequenced for a study of blood T cell repertoires in COVID-19. CDR1 and CDR2 from the germline V gene are SNHLY and FYNNEI. This CDR3 has 15 amino acids. Trimming removed 5 bases at V and 6 bases at J, with 17 bases between. The method was immunoSEQ multiplex PCR; TCRdb's version includes in-frame clones alone and lacks a portion of them. There are roughly 230,000 clones in the sample; roughly four fifths occur only once, and roughly 3.2% lies in the top ten. The participants were between about 18 and 90 years old and came from under 25 US areas. This chain links TRBV2 with TRBJ2-1, with D unclear. This clonotype was obtained from a man aged 45-65 years who had recovered from COVID-19. The sequenced sample consisted of PBMCs or T cells enriched from blood (not recorded which). In DNA, the CDR3 is TGTGCCAGCAGTCAACAGTCTGGGTTCCTCAATGAGCAGTTCTTC. Encoded protein: CASSQQSGFLNEQFF.